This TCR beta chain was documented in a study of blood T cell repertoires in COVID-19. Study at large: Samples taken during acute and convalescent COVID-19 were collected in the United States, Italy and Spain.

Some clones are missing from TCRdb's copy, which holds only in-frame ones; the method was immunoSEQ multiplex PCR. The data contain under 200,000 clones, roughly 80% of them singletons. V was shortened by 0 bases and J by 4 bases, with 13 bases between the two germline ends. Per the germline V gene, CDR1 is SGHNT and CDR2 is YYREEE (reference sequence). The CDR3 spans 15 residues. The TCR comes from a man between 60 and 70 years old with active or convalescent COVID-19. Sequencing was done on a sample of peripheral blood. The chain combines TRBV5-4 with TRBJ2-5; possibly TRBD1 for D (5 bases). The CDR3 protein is CASSLDLGARETQYF. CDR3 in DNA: TGTGCCAGCAGCTTGGACCTAGGGGCTCGAGAGACCCAGTACTTC. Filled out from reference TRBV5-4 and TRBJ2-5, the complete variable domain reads ETGVTQSPTHLIKTRGQQVTLRCSSQSGHNTVSWYQQALGQGPQFIFQYYREEENGRGNFPPRFSGLQFPNYSSELNVNALELDDSALYLCASSLDLGARETQYFGPGTRLLVL.